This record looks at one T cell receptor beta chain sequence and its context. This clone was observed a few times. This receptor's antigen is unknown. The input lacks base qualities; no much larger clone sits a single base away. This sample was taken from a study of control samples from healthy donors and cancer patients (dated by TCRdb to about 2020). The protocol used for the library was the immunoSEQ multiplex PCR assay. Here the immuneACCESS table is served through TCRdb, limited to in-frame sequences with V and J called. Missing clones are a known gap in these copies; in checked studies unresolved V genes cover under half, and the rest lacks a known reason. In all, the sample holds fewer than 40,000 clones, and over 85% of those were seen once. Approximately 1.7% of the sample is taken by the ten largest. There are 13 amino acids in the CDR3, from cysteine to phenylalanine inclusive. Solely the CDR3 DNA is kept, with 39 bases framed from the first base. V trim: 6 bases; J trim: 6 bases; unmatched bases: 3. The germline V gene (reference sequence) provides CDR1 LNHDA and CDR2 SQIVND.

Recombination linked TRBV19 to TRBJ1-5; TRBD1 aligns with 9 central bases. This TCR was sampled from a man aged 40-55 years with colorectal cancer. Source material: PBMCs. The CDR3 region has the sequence CASRRDRAQPQHF. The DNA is TGTGCCAGTAGACGGGACAGGGCTCAGCCCCAGCATTTT.